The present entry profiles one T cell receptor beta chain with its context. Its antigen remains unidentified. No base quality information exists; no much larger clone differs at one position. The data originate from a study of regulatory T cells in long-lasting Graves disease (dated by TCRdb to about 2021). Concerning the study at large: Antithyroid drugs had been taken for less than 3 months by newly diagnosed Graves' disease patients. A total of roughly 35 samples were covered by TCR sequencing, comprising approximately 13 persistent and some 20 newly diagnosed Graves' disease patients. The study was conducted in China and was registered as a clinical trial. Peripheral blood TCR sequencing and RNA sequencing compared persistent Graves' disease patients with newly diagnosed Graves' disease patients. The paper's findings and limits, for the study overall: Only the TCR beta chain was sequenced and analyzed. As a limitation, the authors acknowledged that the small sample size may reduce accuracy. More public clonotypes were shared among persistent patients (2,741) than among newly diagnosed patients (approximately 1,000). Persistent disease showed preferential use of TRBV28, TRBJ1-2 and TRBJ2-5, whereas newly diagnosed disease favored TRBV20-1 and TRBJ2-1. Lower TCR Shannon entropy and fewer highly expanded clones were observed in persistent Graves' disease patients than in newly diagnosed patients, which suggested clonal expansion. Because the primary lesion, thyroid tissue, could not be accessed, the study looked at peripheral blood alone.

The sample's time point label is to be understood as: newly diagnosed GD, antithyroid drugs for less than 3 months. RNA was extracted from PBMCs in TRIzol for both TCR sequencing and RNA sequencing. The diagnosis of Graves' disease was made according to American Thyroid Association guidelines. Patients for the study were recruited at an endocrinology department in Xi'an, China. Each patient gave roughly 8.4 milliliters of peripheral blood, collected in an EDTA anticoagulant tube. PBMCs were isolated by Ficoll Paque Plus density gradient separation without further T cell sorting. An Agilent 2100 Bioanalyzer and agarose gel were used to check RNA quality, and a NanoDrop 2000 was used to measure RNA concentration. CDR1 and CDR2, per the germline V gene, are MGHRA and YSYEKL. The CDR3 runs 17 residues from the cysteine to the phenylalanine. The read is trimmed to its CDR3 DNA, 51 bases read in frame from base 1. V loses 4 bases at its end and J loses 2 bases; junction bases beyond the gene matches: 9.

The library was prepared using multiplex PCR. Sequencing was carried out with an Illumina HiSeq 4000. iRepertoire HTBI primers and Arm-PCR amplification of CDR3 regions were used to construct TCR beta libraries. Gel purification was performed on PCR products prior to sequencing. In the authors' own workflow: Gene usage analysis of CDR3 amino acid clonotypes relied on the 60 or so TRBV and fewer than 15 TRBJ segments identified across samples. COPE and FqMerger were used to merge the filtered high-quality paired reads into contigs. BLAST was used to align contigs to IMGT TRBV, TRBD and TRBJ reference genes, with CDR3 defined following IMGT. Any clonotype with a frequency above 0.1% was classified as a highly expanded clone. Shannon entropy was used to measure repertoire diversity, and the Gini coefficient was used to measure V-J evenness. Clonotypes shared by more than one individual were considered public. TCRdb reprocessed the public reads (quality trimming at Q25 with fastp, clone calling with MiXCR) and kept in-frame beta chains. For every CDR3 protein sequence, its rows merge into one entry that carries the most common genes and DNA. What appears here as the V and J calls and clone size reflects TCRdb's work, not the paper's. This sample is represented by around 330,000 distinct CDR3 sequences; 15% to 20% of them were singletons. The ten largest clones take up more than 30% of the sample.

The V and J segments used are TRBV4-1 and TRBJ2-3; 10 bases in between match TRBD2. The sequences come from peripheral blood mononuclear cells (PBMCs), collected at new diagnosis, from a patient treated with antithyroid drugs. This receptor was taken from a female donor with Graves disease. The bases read TGCGCCAGCAGCCTTACTTGGACTAGCGGAAACACAGATACGCAGTATTTT. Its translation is CASSLTWTSGNTDTQYF.